This T cell receptor beta chain came from a study of T cell responses to AZD1222 COVID-19 vaccine. Assay used: immunoSEQ multiplex PCR; TCRdb lists only in-frame clones, some missing. The table includes roughly 120,000 clones, 80% to 85% detected once. This CDR3 contains 15 residues. V trimming: 5 bases; J trimming: 4 bases; junction bases outside the gene matches: 9. CDR1 and CDR2 from the germline V gene are MDHEN and SYDVKM. The sequenced sample was peripheral blood, obtained on day 0 of AZD1222 vaccination. The V gene is TRBV28, the J gene TRBJ1-1, with TRBD1 identical over 8 bases. The clonotype was recovered from an adult in good health. CDR3 nucleotides: TGTGCCAGCAGTCCCAGGACAGGGAAGGGCACTGAAGCTTTCTTT. Translation gives CASSPRTGKGTEAFF.